This paragraph reports one TCR beta chain. The antigen is not known. Separate sequencing covered autoproliferating (CFSE-dim) and non-proliferating (CFSE-high) T cells from stimulus-free culture. Replicate wells were pooled after about seven days of stimulus-free culture of approximately 50 million CFSE-labeled PBMCs. PBMCs were labeled with around 0.55 uM CFSE and cultured without exogenous stimuli. Method: immunoSEQ multiplex PCR; TCRdb's copy keeps in-frame clones and lacks some. Of roughly 30,000 clones detected, roughly 88% appear once; the ten largest clones hold 2.7%. This CDR3 contains 14 residues. Germline lookup yields CDR1 SGDLS and CDR2 YYNGEE. With 2 bases removed from V and 0 bases from J, the gap between germline ends came to 7 bases. This record comes from a study of memory B cells and T cells in multiple sclerosis. Study conclusions and caveats: Shared clonotype counts depended on differing compartment clone-set sizes and were normalized.

The TCR comes from a human donor with multiple sclerosis. This chain links TRBV9 with TRBJ2-3; possibly TRBD2 for D (5 bases). Specimen: PBMCs from blood kept in culture. The CDR3 sequence is CASSVRTSTDTQYF. The CDR3 nucleotides are TGTGCCAGCAGCGTGCGGACTAGCACAGATACGCAGTATTTT.